Listed here are 17 T cell receptor beta chains from one sample, sequenced in a study of identical twins (TCRdb year 2016). Library creation used 5' RACE. The sample was run on an Illumina HiSeq 2000. The raw public data were reprocessed by TCRdb itself: fastp quality trimming at Q25, MiXCR clonotype calling, in-frame beta chains only. Entries are consolidated by CDR3 protein sequence, retaining the most common genes and DNA. The sample table holds 300,000 to 400,000 distinct CDR3 sequences, of which about 9% were seen once. The ten most abundant clones make up roughly 9% of the sample. The sample comprised naive T cells sorted from blood. The cell subset or site tag for this specimen amounts to: cells isolated with a human naive T-cell isolation kit. Receptor source: a woman in her forties or fifties in good health.

This clonotype was seen ten or more times. The chain is built from TRBV10-3 and TRBJ2-3; D is possibly TRBD1 (5 bases). Trimming took off 2 bases at V and 4 bases at J, with 7 bases between the two ends. CDR3 length: 13 amino acids. Germline V gives CDR1 ENHRY, CDR2 SYGVKD. This chain's CDR3 is CAISETTADTQYF. The CDR3 DNA reads as TGTGCCATCAGTGAGACGACAGCAGATACGCAGTATTTT.

This clonotype was counted between two and nine times. The V gene is TRBV20-1, the J gene TRBJ2-1; a weak D match, TRBD2 (6 bases). V was pared by 1 base and J by 6 bases, with 16 bases between. The CDR3 consists of 15 residues. The germline CDR1 and CDR2 sequences are DFQATT and SNEGSKA (reference sequence). The CDR3 spells CSARVPAGLGNEQFF. In DNA form, the CDR3 reads TGCAGTGCTAGAGTACCCGCGGGATTGGGCAATGAGCAGTTCTTC.

This clonotype was recorded many times. The chain links TRBV20-1 to TRBJ2-5; 11 bases match TRBD1. The germline V gene has CDR1 DFQATT and CDR2 SNEGSKA (reference sequence). This CDR3 region has 17 residues. V trimming: 0 bases; J trimming: 5 bases; junction bases outside the gene matches: 11. The CDR3 nucleotides read TGCAGTGCTAGAGATCCCCCGGGACAGGGGGTACAGGAGACCCAGTACTTC. Residues: CSARDPPGQGVQETQYF.

The rearrangement links TRBV19 to TRBJ2-5, with D maybe TRBD2 (5 bases). Germline lookup yields CDR1 LNHDA and CDR2 SQIVND (reference sequence). Trimming shortened V by 4 bases and J by 5 bases, and 11 bases separated the two germline ends. CDR3 size: 13 residues. Here the CDR3 reads CASSTLARETQYF. The CDR3 DNA reads as TGTGCCAGTAGTACCTTAGCGAGGGAGACCCAGTACTTC.

In its sample, this clonotype was seen many times. The chain couples TRBV10-3 to TRBJ2-2, with D possibly being TRBD1 or TRBD2 (5 bases each). The length of the CDR3 is 13 residues. V was clipped by 3 bases and J by 8 bases, with 10 bases between them. CDR1 is ENHRY, CDR2 SYGVKD, per germline. The CDR3 DNA follows: TGTGCCATCAGTGACGGGGACCTAGGGGAGCTGTTTTTT. Translating it yields CAISDGDLGELFF.

This clonotype was observed many times. CDR3 residues: CASSQAGLAGGQQFF. The CDR3 DNA is TGTGCCAGCAGCCAAGCGGGACTAGCGGGAGGGCAGCAGTTCTTC. V and J are TRBV3-1 and TRBJ2-1, with 16 bases identical to TRBD2. Germline V gives CDR1 LGHDT, CDR2 YNNKEL (reference sequence). The CDR3 totals 15 residues. The J segment lost 11 bases and the V segment lost 1 base, leaving 2 bases of the junction unmatched.

The chain recombines TRBV6-1 with TRBJ2-3, with 7 bases fitting TRBD2. This CDR3 comprises 14 residues. Germline V CDR1 and CDR2: MNHNS, SASEGT. V lost 3 bases and J lost 8; bases outside the gene matches: 8. CDR3 nucleotide sequence: TGTGCCAGCAGTGAGGGCCGTGGGAGGGTTACGCAGTATTTT. Translation: CASSEGRGRVTQYF.

The CDR3 nucleotides are TGCAGTGCTAGGCGGCCTTCTGGCGGGGAGCTGTTTTTT. Protein product: CSARRPSGGELFF. The V and J genes are TRBV20-1 and TRBJ2-2; D remains ambiguous. The germline CDR1 and CDR2 sequences are DFQATT and SNEGSKA (reference sequence). The CDR3 spans 13 residues. The V gene lost 3 bases and the J gene lost 7 bases, with 12 bases spanning the gap.

The chain joins TRBV11-1 to TRBJ1-5; TRBD1 might be the D (6 bases). The CDR3 length is 13 residues. Germline CDR1 SGHAT, CDR2 FQDESV (reference sequence). Trimming took off 3 bases at V and 10 bases at J, with 13 bases between the two ends. DNA for the CDR3: TGTGCCAGCAGCTTGGGGGGGGCGAACCCCCAGCATTTT. It specifies CASSLGGANPQHF.

The chain combines TRBV6-2 or TRBV6-3 with TRBJ2-5; the D call may be TRBD1 or TRBD2 (7 bases each). V was pared by 6 bases and J by 3 bases, with 20 bases between. This CDR3 has 16 amino acids. From germline, CDR1 is MNHEY and CDR2 SVGEGT. In nucleotides, the CDR3 is TGTGCCAGCAGAAAAATATCAGGGGGGGAAGAAGAGACCCAGTACTTC. The encoded protein is CASRKISGGEEETQYF.

This clonotype has just a few counts. The chain couples TRBV20-1 to TRBJ2-5; 8 nucleotides match TRBD1. V dropped 3 bases and J dropped 2; count of bases not matched to a gene: 2. This CDR3 has 13 amino acids. Per germline, CDR1 DFQATT and CDR2 SNEGSKA (reference sequence). The CDR3: CSASGTGQETQYF. DNA of the CDR3: TGCAGTGCTAGCGGGACAGGACAAGAGACCCAGTACTTC.

The CDR3 here is CASSLDPYQETQYF. The CDR3 DNA reads as TGTGCCAGCAGCTTAGATCCCTACCAAGAGACCCAGTACTTC. This chain connects TRBV7-9 to TRBJ2-5; D ambiguous. The CDR3 extends over 14 amino acids. V was clipped by 1 base and J by 0 bases, with 6 bases between them. From germline, CDR1 is SEHNR and CDR2 FQNEAQ (reference sequence).

This clonotype came up a few times. This chain connects TRBV11-3 to TRBJ2-2; D unresolved. V lost 2 bases to trimming and J lost 3 bases, with 7 bases between them. Germline CDR1 reads SGHNT; CDR2 reads YENEEA. This CDR3 has 14 residues. CDR3 loop: CASSLTRHTGELFF. The CDR3 DNA reads TGTGCCAGCAGCTTAACTCGGCACACCGGGGAGCTGTTTTTT.

This clonotype has ten or more counts. The rearrangement uses TRBV6-1 and TRBJ2-1, with 9 nucleotides matching TRBD1. V lost 3 bases to trimming and J lost 4 bases; unmatched junction nucleotides: 4. Germline V gene sequence: CDR1 MNHNS, CDR2 SASEGT. CDR3 length equals 15 residues. DNA for the CDR3: TGTGCCAGCAGTGACCGGGACAGGGTATACAATGAGCAGTTCTTC. Protein: CASSDRDRVYNEQFF.

This clonotype was observed many times. This chain joins TRBV6-5 and TRBJ2-3; 8 nucleotides match TRBD1. The junction had 7 bases not matched to a gene; V was cut back by 6 bases and J by 2 bases. CDR1 is MNHEY and CDR2 is SVGAGI in the germline V gene. This CDR3 is built from 15 residues. CDR3: CASSAGTGLTDTQYF. The CDR3, as DNA: TGTGCCAGCAGCGCCGGGACAGGCCTCACAGATACGCAGTATTTT.

V is TRBV10-3 and J is TRBJ1-1; D call uncertain. CDR1 is ENHRY and CDR2 is SYGVKD in the germline V gene. This CDR3 spans 14 amino acids. Trimming pared 0 bases from V and 1 base from J, leaving 6 bases between. CDR3 in DNA: TGTGCCATCAGTGAGTCTATGGGGAACACTGAAGCTTTCTTT. Protein product: CAISESMGNTEAFF.

The V gene is TRBV5-1, the J gene TRBJ2-2; D perhaps matches TRBD2 (6 bases). CDR3 length: 15 residues. V lost 1 base and J 10 bases, leaving 17 bases between the germline ends. The germline V gene has CDR1 SGHRS and CDR2 YFSETQ. CDR3 nucleotide sequence: TGCGCCAGCAGCTTGTTTCAGGGAGGTCCCGAGGAGCTGTTTTTT. It yields the protein CASSLFQGGPEELFF.